This passage covers 19 T cell receptor beta chains from one sample sequenced in a study of blood T cell repertoires in COVID-19. The assay was immunoSEQ multiplex PCR, and TCRdb's table has in-frame clones only and misses some. There are 140,000 to 150,000 clones in the sample; around 84% occur only once, and approximately 5% lies in the top ten. Sequences were obtained from peripheral blood. Receptors were obtained from a human donor in a cohort sampled during active COVID-19.

The chain has TRBV28 and TRBJ1-5, with D hard to call. Germline V gene sequence: CDR1 MDHEN, CDR2 SYDVKM. V lost 6 bases and J 3 bases, leaving 15 bases between the germline ends. The CDR3 spans 15 residues. CDR3 sequence (DNA): TGTGCCAGCAGCTACAGATCAAGTTTCAATCAGCCCCAGCATTTT. Protein: CASSYRSSFNQPQHF.

J is TRBJ2-1 and V is TRBV19; 10 nucleotides line up with TRBD2. The V segment lost 3 bases and the J segment 10 bases; nucleotides outside the gene matches: 9. This CDR3 has 15 residues. Per the germline V gene, CDR1 is LNHDA and CDR2 is SQIVND (reference sequence). The CDR3 spells CASSIRSSGSPEQFF. CDR3 coding DNA: TGTGCCAGTAGTATTAGGTCTAGCGGGAGCCCCGAGCAGTTCTTC.

CDR3 amino acids: CASSLDRSYEQYF. Here the CDR3 DNA reads TGTGCCAGCAGCTTGGACAGGTCTTACGAGCAGTACTTC. The gene calls are TRBV5-6 and TRBJ2-7; the D gene is possibly TRBD1 (5 bases). The CDR3 is made up of 13 amino acids. CDR1 is SGHDT and CDR2 is YYEEEE in the germline V gene. Trimming stripped 0 bases from V and 4 bases from J, with 8 bases between.

V is TRBV12-3 or TRBV12-4 and J is TRBJ1-1; 7 bases agree with TRBD1. V lost 1 base, J lost 5 bases, and 1 base stayed unmatched. The CDR3 contains 13 residues. CDR3 protein: CASSLVTGTEAFF. CDR3 DNA sequence: TGTGCCAGCAGTTTAGTGACAGGGACTGAAGCTTTCTTT.

V is TRBV3-1 (or the pseudogene TRBV3-2) and J is TRBJ2-7; no definite D call. The germline gives CDR1 LGHDT, CDR2 YNNKEL (reference sequence). The germline V and J ends were trimmed by 4 bases and 0 bases, with 4 bases remaining between them. The length of the CDR3 is 12 residues. The CDR3 reads CASSPSSYEQYF. The CDR3, as DNA: TGTGCCAGCAGCCCGTCCTCCTACGAGCAGTACTTC.

The CDR3 bases are TGTGCCAGCTCCTCACAGGGAGGCTACACCTTC. It codes for CASSSQGGYTF. J is TRBJ1-2 and V is TRBV27, with D possibly TRBD1 on 6 matching bases. V was clipped by 8 bases and J by 8 bases, with 12 bases between them. Germline V lookup: CDR1 MNHEY, CDR2 SMNVEV (reference sequence). There are 11 residues in the CDR3.

The chain combines TRBV6-5 with TRBJ1-2, with TRBD1 as a possible D gene (5 bases). The CDR3 has 15 amino acids. Germline CDR1 is MNHEY and CDR2 is SVGAGI. Trimming took off 6 bases at V and 1 base at J, with 15 bases between the two ends. CDR3 coding DNA: TGTGCCAGCAGGAAGGGGCAGTATTTTAACTATGGCTACACCTTC. Translation: CASRKGQYFNYGYTF.

The gene calls are TRBV15 and TRBJ1-5; no clear D gene. The germline V and J ends were trimmed by 1 base and 5 bases, with 3 bases remaining between them. Germline CDR1 reads LNHNV; CDR2 reads YYDKDF (reference sequence). The CDR3 covers 12 residues. The CDR3 spells CATSRADQPQHF. CDR3 in DNA: TGTGCCACCAGCAGAGCTGATCAGCCCCAGCATTTT.

V and J are TRBV25-1 and TRBJ1-6, with 7 bases that match TRBD1. Trimming cost V 8 bases and J 5 bases; bases outside gene matches: 3. Germline V gene data show CDR1 as MGHDK and CDR2 as SYGVNS. The CDR3 sequence is 13 residues long. The CDR3 DNA sequence: TGTGCCAGCTACGGACAGGATAATTCACCCCTCCACTTT. Translation: CASYGQDNSPLHF.

The rearrangement uses TRBV6-5 and TRBJ1-3; D possibly corresponds to TRBD1 (6 bases). This CDR3 has 15 amino acids. Germline V gene lookup returns CDR1 MNHEY and CDR2 SVGAGI. Between the trimmed V and J ends, which lost 6 bases and 0 bases, there was a span of 12 bases. CDR3 sequence reads: CASRPTGYSGNTIYF. CDR3 bases: TGTGCCAGCAGACCGACAGGCTACTCTGGAAACACCATATATTTT.

This clone was detected only once. The chain links TRBV7-2 to TRBJ1-2, with 7 bases aligning to TRBD1. CDR3 size: 18 residues. The junction had 20 bases not matched to a gene; V was cut back by 5 bases and J by 5 bases. Per germline, CDR1 SGHTA and CDR2 FQGNSA. DNA for the CDR3: TGTGCCAGCAGCGACTACCTTCCCCTGGGGACAGTCACGTATGGCTACACCTTC. Amino acid sequence: CASSDYLPLGTVTYGYTF.

V usage is TRBV28 and J usage is TRBJ2-1, with a tentative D call TRBD2 (5 bases). CDR3 length: 16 residues. V was trimmed by 4 bases and J by 5 bases, leaving 18 bases between them. The germline V gene encodes CDR1 MDHEN and CDR2 SYDVKM. The CDR3 sequence is CASSSPRGWNNNEQFF. CDR3 nucleotide sequence: TGTGCCAGCAGTTCCCCGCGAGGGTGGAACAACAATGAGCAGTTCTTC.

V gene TRBV24-1 combines with J gene TRBJ2-1; 7 nucleotides agree with TRBD1. The V gene's germline CDR1 is KGHDR and CDR2 SFDVKD. The V and J ends lost 0 bases and 0 bases, in that order; junction bases with no gene match: 4. The CDR3 is 17 residues long. The CDR3 DNA is TGTGCCACCAGTGATTTGGAGTCAGGGGGCTCCTACAATGAGCAGTTCTTC. Protein sequence: CATSDLESGGSYNEQFF.

The chain is built from TRBV28 and TRBJ1-2; 7 positions match TRBD1. The CDR3 spans 15 residues. Germline lookup yields CDR1 MDHEN and CDR2 SYDVKM. Germline trimming cut 6 bases from V and 4 bases from J; bases unmatched to any gene: 11. The CDR3 loop reads CASRPPRGFGYGYTF. The CDR3 region has the DNA TGTGCCAGCAGGCCTCCCAGGGGGTTCGGCTATGGCTACACCTTC.

The chain combines TRBV12-5 with TRBJ2-1; D uncertain. The CDR3 is made up of 13 amino acids. The V end lost 1 base, the J end lost 6 bases, and 7 bases lay between the germline ends. Germline lookup yields CDR1 LGHNT and CDR2 FRNRAP. The CDR3 DNA sequence: TGTGCTAGTGGTTTGGCACTCGGCAATGAGCAGTTCTTC. It specifies CASGLALGNEQFF.

The chain joins TRBV6-5 to TRBJ2-2; a possible D gene is TRBD2 (6 bases). Germline assignment: CDR1 MNHEY and CDR2 SVGAGI. V was shortened by 2 bases and J by 6 bases, with 13 bases between the two germline ends. The CDR3 covers 15 residues. The CDR3 is CASSYDFGGSGELFF. The CDR3 bases are TGTGCCAGCAGTTACGATTTCGGGGGATCCGGGGAGCTGTTTTTT.

The chain has TRBV2 and TRBJ2-4; the D gene is possibly TRBD1 (5 bases). Deletions cut 8 bases from V and 1 base from J, with 9 bases between. CDR3 length: 13 residues. The V gene's germline CDR1 is SNHLY and CDR2 FYNNEI. In nucleotides, the CDR3 is TGTGCCAGCTCCCAGGGTGCCAAAAACATTCAGTACTTC. It yields the protein CASSQGAKNIQYF.

The V gene is TRBV19, the J gene TRBJ2-1, with 7 nucleotides matching TRBD2. The CDR3 is 14 amino acids. V was pared by 6 bases and J by 9 bases, with 11 bases of the junction left unmatched. Germline V gene lookup returns CDR1 LNHDA and CDR2 SQIVND (reference sequence). The CDR3 DNA is TGTGCCAGTAGGGTCGGGCGGGAGATCGGTGAGCAGTTCTTC. Its translation is CASRVGREIGEQFF. Using reference TRBV19 and TRBJ2-1 for the parts outside the CDR3, the full variable domain is DGGITQSPKYLFRKEGQNVTLSCEQNLNHDAMYWYRQDPGQGLRLIYYSQIVNDFQKGDIAEGYSVSREKKESFPLTVTSAQKNPTAFYLCASRVGREIGEQFFGPGTRLTVL.

The chain recombines TRBV6-5 with TRBJ1-2; TRBD1 might be the D (5 bases). From germline, CDR1 is MNHEY and CDR2 SVGAGI. There are 16 residues in the CDR3. V was pared by 0 bases and J by 3 bases, with 14 bases between. Here the CDR3 reads CASSYSLGGVDYGYTF. Here the CDR3 DNA reads TGTGCCAGCAGTTACTCACTCGGGGGGGTGGACTATGGCTACACCTTC.